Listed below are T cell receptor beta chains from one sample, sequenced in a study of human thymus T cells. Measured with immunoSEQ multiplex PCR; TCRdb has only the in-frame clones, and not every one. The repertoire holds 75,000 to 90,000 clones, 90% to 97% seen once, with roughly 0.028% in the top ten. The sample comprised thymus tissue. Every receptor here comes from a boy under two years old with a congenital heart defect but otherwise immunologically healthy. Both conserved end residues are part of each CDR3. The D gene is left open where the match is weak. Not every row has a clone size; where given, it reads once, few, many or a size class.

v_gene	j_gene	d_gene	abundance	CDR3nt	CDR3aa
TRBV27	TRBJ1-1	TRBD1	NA	TGTGCCAGCAGAACGGGACAGGGTCCCTTGAACACTGAAGCTTTCTTT	CASRTGQGPLNTEAFF
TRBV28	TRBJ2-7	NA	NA	TGTGCCAGCAGTCTACGACAGGTTAGCTCCTACGAGCAGTACTTC	CASSLRQVSSYEQYF
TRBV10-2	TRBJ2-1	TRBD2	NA	TGCGCCAGCAGTGAGTCTGGACTAGCGGGATACAATGAGCAGTTCTTC	CASSESGLAGYNEQFF
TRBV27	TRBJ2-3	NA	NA	TGTGCCAGCAGTCCACGGCCCCCAGTTACTACTAGCACAGATACGCAGTATTTT	CASSPRPPVTTSTDTQYF
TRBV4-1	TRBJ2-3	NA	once	TGCGCCAGCAGCCGCAAAGTAAGGAGACAGCCCCCTGATACGCAGTATTTT	CASSRKVRRQPPDTQYF
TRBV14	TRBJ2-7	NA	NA	TGTGCCAGCAGCGTCCGGGCTGAAGGTCAGTACGAGCAGTACTTC	CASSVRAEGQYEQYF
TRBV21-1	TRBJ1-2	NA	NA	TGTGCCAGCAGCAACACAACTCTCTTCGATGGCTACACCTTC	CASSNTTLFDGYTF
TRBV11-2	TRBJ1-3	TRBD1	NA	TGTGCCAGCAGCTCGATCGCAGGGGGCTCTGGAAACACCATATATTTT	CASSSIAGGSGNTIYF
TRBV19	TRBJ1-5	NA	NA	TGTGCCAGTAGTATCCCAGGGGCGAAAAATAGCAATCAGCCCCAGCATTTT	CASSIPGAKNSNQPQHF
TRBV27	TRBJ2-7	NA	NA	TGTGCCACCCGGGACTCAATGTACGAGCAGTACTTC	CATRDSMYEQYF